The 29 T cell receptor beta chains below come from one sample, sequenced in a study of CD4 T cells in relation to SARS-CoV-2 and coronaviruses. Some clones are missing from TCRdb's copy, which holds only in-frame ones; the method was immunoSEQ multiplex PCR. The repertoire holds some 22,000 clones, with around 80% as singletons. For these TCRs, the target antigens are not known. The unexposed donors gave CD4+ T cells in about 2010-2019, prior to COVID-19. After about 10 days of culture, CD4+ T cells were isolated. Sample: CD4+ T cells from PBMCs, cultured in vitro. These receptors all stem from a human donor in good health.

The chain combines TRBV5-6 with TRBJ1-1; possible D gene TRBD1, 5 bases. Trimming cost V 5 bases and J 4 bases, with 12 bases left between them. Germline V gives CDR1 SGHDT, CDR2 YYEEEE. There are 13 residues in the CDR3. The CDR3 DNA reads as TGTGCCAGCAGAAAGGACATGTCCACTGAAGCTTTCTTT. Its protein product is CASRKDMSTEAFF.

The chain combines TRBV28 with TRBJ2-7; 12 positions agree with TRBD2. The CDR3 totals 15 residues. Per the germline V gene, CDR1 is MDHEN and CDR2 is SYDVKM. Trimming removed 6 bases from V and 1 base from J; junction bases left unmatched: 4. CDR3 nucleotides: TGTGCCAGCAGGGAACTAGCGGGAGGATCCTACGAGCAGTACTTC. It translates to CASRELAGGSYEQYF.

This chain links TRBV27 with TRBJ2-2, with a weak D call TRBD1 (6 bases). The CDR3 has 13 residues. Germline CDR1 MNHEY, CDR2 SMNVEV (reference sequence). V dropped 6 bases and J dropped 4 bases, with 9 bases sitting between them. The CDR3 DNA reads as TGTGCCAGCAGAACAGGGAGCACCGGGGAGCTGTTTTTT. Translated, it gives CASRTGSTGELFF.

CDR3 region: CASSYSDPMSGGYTF. As DNA, the CDR3 is TGTGCCAGCAGTTACTCGGACCCTATGTCGGGCGGCTACACCTTC. The chain has TRBV6-5 and TRBJ1-2, with no clear D. There are 15 residues in the CDR3. Trimming took off 0 bases at V and 8 bases at J, with 16 bases between the two ends. Looked up from germline, CDR1 is MNHEY and CDR2 is SVGAGI.

The rearrangement joins TRBV3-1 (or the pseudogene TRBV3-2) to TRBJ2-2; 10 bases align to TRBD1. The CDR3 spans 14 residues. CDR1 and CDR2 from the germline V gene are LGHDT and YNNKEL (reference sequence). With V trimmed by 6 bases and J by 6 bases, 4 bases remained unmatched. CDR3 coding DNA: TGTGCCAGCAGACGACAGGGGGCAGCCGGGGAGCTGTTTTTT. Protein sequence: CASRRQGAAGELFF.

This clone was seen a single time. The chain carries TRBV4-2 and TRBJ1-5; D uncertain. The germline gives CDR1 LGHNA, CDR2 YNFKEQ. The V end was cut by 1 base, the J end by 7 bases, with 17 bases between. This CDR3 has 16 residues. Here the CDR3 reads CASSQVKNRLLQPQHF. CDR3 sequence (DNA): TGTGCCAGCAGCCAAGTTAAGAACAGACTATTGCAGCCCCAGCATTTT.

The V call is TRBV11-3, the J call TRBJ2-7, with 8 bases fitting TRBD1. V lost 1 base and J lost 0; bases outside the gene matches: 2. Germline-derived CDR1 and CDR2 are SGHNT and YENEEA. The CDR3 runs to 15 residues. CDR3 sequence reads: CASSLGTGGSYEQYF. The DNA of the CDR3 is TGTGCCAGCAGCTTAGGAACAGGGGGCTCCTACGAGCAGTACTTC.

The CDR3 bases are TGCGCCAGCAGTCCCCTAAGAAGCGGGAGAGAATACGAGCAGTACTTC. This translates into CASSPLRSGREYEQYF. The chain is built from TRBV23-1 and TRBJ2-7, with 8 bases that match TRBD2. TRBV23-1 is an ORF, with its function uncertain. The CDR3 totals 16 residues. Unmatched junction bases numbered 12, after V lost 4 bases and J lost 4 bases.

V and J are TRBV6-1 and TRBJ1-2; TRBD1 aligns across 9 bases. V lost 4 bases and J lost 8; bases outside the gene matches: 14. CDR3 length: 16 residues. Germline V CDR1 and CDR2: MNHNS, SASEGT. The CDR3 nucleotides are TGTGCCAGCAGTGTGTACAGGGGGCGGGAGGCTAACGGCTACACCTTC. Its protein product is CASSVYRGREANGYTF.

This chain joins TRBV13 and TRBJ1-1; no clear D. Germline loops: CDR1 PRHDT, CDR2 FYEKMQ (reference sequence). This CDR3 is 17 amino acids long. The germline V and J ends were trimmed by 5 bases and 0 bases, with 19 bases remaining between them. CDR3 sequence (DNA): TGTGCCAGCAGCCCTTCAACCCGGGCACCGATGAACACTGAAGCTTTCTTT. Translated: CASSPSTRAPMNTEAFF.

The J gene is TRBJ2-7, the V gene TRBV6-1; D uncertain. Germline assignment: CDR1 MNHNS and CDR2 SASEGT. V lost 2 bases to trimming and J lost 3 bases, with 14 bases between them. This CDR3 is 15 amino acids long. CDR3 sequence reads: CASSEYGSIIYEQYF. CDR3 DNA: TGTGCCAGCAGTGAATATGGGTCGATAATCTACGAGCAGTACTTC.

This clone was recorded once. The chain combines TRBV15 with TRBJ1-1; D not certain. Germline-derived CDR1 and CDR2 are LNHNV and YYDKDF (reference sequence). The CDR3 is 13 residues long. Trimming left V 3 bases short and J 5 bases short, with 10 bases between. This chain's CDR3 is CATSRGLGTEAFF. In nucleotides, the CDR3 is TGTGCCACCAGCAGGGGGTTGGGGACTGAAGCTTTCTTT.

V gene TRBV9 combines with J gene TRBJ1-3; 10 nucleotides match TRBD1. The CDR3 spans 16 residues. CDR1 SGDLS and CDR2 YYNGEE come from the germline V gene. The ends lost 0 bases at V and 12 bases at J; junction bases unmatched: 12. The CDR3 region is CASSVEEPDRGVHIYF. The CDR3 region has the DNA TGTGCCAGCAGCGTAGAAGAGCCGGACAGGGGGGTTCACATATATTTT.

J is TRBJ2-6 and V is TRBV28; perhaps TRBD2 as D (6 bases). The V end was cut by 2 bases, the J end by 0 bases, with 11 bases between. The CDR3 covers 17 residues. CDR1 is MDHEN and CDR2 is SYDVKM in the germline V gene. The CDR3 spells CASSLGGGISGANVLTF. In DNA, the CDR3 is TGTGCCAGCAGTTTAGGAGGAGGGATCTCTGGGGCCAACGTCCTGACTTTC.

The V gene is TRBV4-1, the J gene TRBJ2-1; tentatively, D is TRBD1 or TRBD2 (5 bases each). The germline gives CDR1 MGHRA, CDR2 YSYEKL. V lost 5 bases, J lost 2 bases, and 19 bases lay in between. CDR3 length: 17 residues. In nucleotides, the CDR3 is TGCGCCAGCAGCACCGCTACCGGGACGGATACCTACAATGAGCAGTTCTTC. Residues: CASSTATGTDTYNEQFF.

The chain uses TRBV5-6 and TRBJ1-2; no firm D call. Trimming shortened V by 1 base and J by 2 bases, and 9 bases separated the two germline ends. In germline, CDR1 is SGHDT, CDR2 YYEEEE. This CDR3 region has 14 residues. The CDR3 region is CASSLSGRNYGYTF. CDR3 DNA: TGTGCCAGCAGCTTGTCAGGAAGAAACTATGGCTACACCTTC.

The chain has TRBV5-4 and TRBJ2-3; TRBD2 matches 15 bases. The CDR3 totals 16 residues. V was pared by 5 bases and J by 5 bases, with 6 bases of the junction left unmatched. CDR1 and CDR2 (germline): SGHNT, YYREEE (reference sequence). The CDR3 spells CASREGLAGGGDTQYF. In DNA, the CDR3 is TGTGCCAGCAGGGAGGGACTAGCGGGAGGTGGAGATACGCAGTATTTT.

This clone was detected only a few times. This chain links TRBV3-1 (or the pseudogene TRBV3-2) with TRBJ2-1; D remains unclear. In germline, CDR1 is LGHDT, CDR2 YNNKEL (reference sequence). V was trimmed by 1 base and J by 13 bases, leaving 11 bases between them. This CDR3 region has 12 residues. The CDR3 DNA is TGTGCCAGCAGCCAAGCCCGGCATGGACAGTTCTTC. Translating it yields CASSQARHGQFF.

This chain connects TRBV12-5 to TRBJ2-7; D possibly corresponds to TRBD2 (6 bases). V was shortened by 4 bases and J by 1 base, with 14 bases between the two germline ends. Germline values: CDR1 LGHNT, CDR2 FRNRAP. This CDR3 spans 15 amino acids. CDR3 nucleotides: TGTGCTAGTGGTTCAGGGAGCGGGTTTTCCTACGAGCAGTACTTC. Translating gives CASGSGSGFSYEQYF.

The CDR3 sequence: CASSEGRANTGELFF. The CDR3 nucleotides are TGTGCCAGCAGTGAAGGCAGGGCCAACACCGGGGAGCTGTTTTTT. V is TRBV2 and J is TRBJ2-2; D perhaps matches TRBD1 (5 bases). The CDR3 extends over 15 amino acids. Per germline, CDR1 SNHLY and CDR2 FYNNEI. The V and J ends lost 1 base and 2 bases respectively, with 8 bases between them.

The CDR3 bases are TGTGCCAGCGGAGGACAGAGAGATCAGCCCCAGCATTTT. It translates to CASGGQRDQPQHF. The chain has TRBV6-5 and TRBJ1-5; a possible D gene is TRBD1 (6 bases). Trimming removed 8 bases at V and 5 bases at J, with 13 bases between. The CDR3 runs to 13 residues. From germline, CDR1 is MNHEY and CDR2 SVGAGI.

The rearrangement joins TRBV3-1 (or the pseudogene TRBV3-2) to TRBJ2-2; 7 bases align to TRBD1. The germline V gene has CDR1 LGHDT and CDR2 YNNKEL (reference sequence). The CDR3 is 15 amino acids. Unmatched junction bases numbered 1, after V lost 1 base and J lost 2 bases. The CDR3 DNA follows: TGTGCCAGCAGCCAAGGGACAGGAAACACCGGGGAGCTGTTTTTT. Protein: CASSQGTGNTGELFF.

The chain recombines TRBV24-1 with TRBJ1-3; no clear D. The CDR3 runs 15 residues. V was trimmed by 3 bases and J by 2 bases, leaving 10 bases between them. Germline V CDR1 and CDR2: KGHDR, SFDVKD. As DNA, the CDR3 is TGTGCCACCAGTGATCCTCCTGGTGCTGGAAACACCATATATTTT. It encodes CATSDPPGAGNTIYF.

The chain couples TRBV6-2 or TRBV6-3 to TRBJ2-5, with D possibly TRBD1 on 6 matching bases. CDR3 length equals 15 residues. The V and J ends lost 2 bases and 1 base respectively, with 11 bases between them. Germline CDR1 MNHEY, CDR2 SVGEGT. DNA of the CDR3: TGTGCCAGCAGTTACGGGACATCTGTCCAAGAGACCCAGTACTTC. Residues: CASSYGTSVQETQYF.

The V call is TRBV14, the J call TRBJ2-5; D not certain. V was shortened by 2 bases and J by 5 bases, with 3 bases between the two germline ends. Germline V gene lookup returns CDR1 SGHDN and CDR2 FVKESK. This CDR3 has 11 amino acids. CDR3 region: CASSQSETQYF. The DNA of the CDR3 is TGTGCCAGCAGCCAAAGCGAGACCCAGTACTTC.

The V call is TRBV27, the J call TRBJ2-1; no reliable D call. Between the trimmed V and J ends, which lost 0 bases and 7 bases, there was a span of 10 bases. The CDR3 extends over 14 amino acids. Germline values: CDR1 MNHEY, CDR2 SMNVEV (reference sequence). CDR3 region: CASSLSALGNEQFF. CDR3 DNA: TGTGCCAGCAGTTTATCGGCTCTGGGGAATGAGCAGTTCTTC.

The CDR3 DNA sequence: TGTGCCAGCAGCTCATCGCGGACTAGCGGGGCCTACAATGAGCAGTTCTTC. Its translation is CASSSSRTSGAYNEQFF. The chain combines TRBV5-4 with TRBJ2-1; 12 bases fit TRBD2. Germline CDR1 SGHNT, CDR2 YYREEE (reference sequence). The CDR3 totals 17 residues. The ends lost 3 bases at V and 2 bases at J; junction bases unmatched: 6.

This chain links TRBV7-2 with TRBJ2-7, with 8 bases fitting TRBD2. With V trimmed by 3 bases and J by 0 bases, 1 base remained unmatched. The CDR3 contains 14 residues. Germline assignment: CDR1 SGHTA and CDR2 FQGNSA. In DNA, the CDR3 is TGTGCCAGCAGCTTGAGCGGGAGCTCCTACGAGCAGTACTTC. Translating it yields CASSLSGSSYEQYF.

The chain combines TRBV7-6 with TRBJ1-5; TRBD1 matches 11 bases. With 3 bases clipped from V and 4 bases from J, the junction kept 5 bases outside the gene matches. This CDR3 is built from 16 residues. In germline, CDR1 is SGHVS, CDR2 FNYEAQ. The CDR3 sequence is CASSLSGTGGNQPQHF. The CDR3 DNA sequence: TGTGCCAGCAGCTTGTCCGGGACAGGGGGTAATCAGCCCCAGCATTTT.